The 12 T cell receptor beta chains presented below share a single source sample, sequenced in a study of T cells after yellow fever vaccination (dated by TCRdb to about 2019). Libraries were constructed by 5' RACE. The instrument was an Illumina HiSeq 2500. The raw public reads went through TCRdb reprocessing: fastp at Q25, MiXCR clone calling, in-frame beta chains kept. Rows matching on CDR3 protein sequence are summarized as one entry with the most common DNA and genes. The sample yields about 180,000 distinct CDR3 sequences; about 6% were counted once. Just under 3% of the sample belongs to the ten largest clones. The treatment or condition label, read with the paper, signifies: live attenuated yellow fever vaccine strain. The sample here was CD4+ T cells sorted from PBMCs, taken on the day of the first yellow fever vaccination. Receptors originate from a man between 18 and 29 years old who received the YFV17D yellow fever vaccine.

This clonotype has a handful of counts. V is TRBV5-1 and J is TRBJ2-5; 10 bases line up with TRBD2. With 4 bases clipped from V and 4 bases from J, the junction kept 4 bases outside the gene matches. This CDR3 is 14 amino acids long. Germline lookup yields CDR1 SGHRS and CDR2 YFSETQ. The chain's CDR3 is CASSPGLAIETQYF. CDR3 bases: TGCGCCAGCAGCCCGGGACTAGCGATAGAGACCCAGTACTTC.

This clonotype was found many times. The chain recombines TRBV5-4 with TRBJ2-3; D gene uncertain. The CDR3 is 12 residues long. The germline V gene has CDR1 SGHNT and CDR2 YYREEE (reference sequence). V lost 10 bases, J lost 4 bases, and 13 bases lay in between. The CDR3 region is CAVHRWPDTQYF. The CDR3, as DNA: TGTGCCGTCCACCGGTGGCCAGATACGCAGTATTTT.

This clonotype has at least ten counts. The gene calls are TRBV4-3 and TRBJ2-5, with D perhaps TRBD1 or TRBD2 (5 bases each). Germline values: CDR1 LGHNA, CDR2 YSLEER. The ends were cut back, 0 bases at V and 1 base at J, with 15 bases in the middle. The CDR3 contains 17 residues. CDR3 loop: CASSQEYTGRTQETQYF. As DNA, the CDR3 is TGCGCCAGCAGCCAAGAGTATACGGGACGTACCCAAGAGACCCAGTACTTC.

This clonotype was counted ten times or more. V is TRBV10-3 and J is TRBJ2-7, with 8 bases identical to TRBD1. Germline trimming cut 6 bases from V and 2 bases from J; bases unmatched to any gene: 6. The CDR3 loop spans 14 amino acids. In germline, CDR1 is ENHRY, CDR2 SYGVKD. The DNA of the CDR3 is TGTGCCATCAGAGCCGGGACAGGAGCCTACGAGCAGTACTTC. Its translation is CAIRAGTGAYEQYF.

This clonotype was detected only a few times. This chain uses TRBV3-1 with TRBJ2-2; TRBD1 agrees at 9 bases. The CDR3 runs to 15 residues. The germline gives CDR1 LGHDT, CDR2 YNNKEL (reference sequence). Unmatched junction bases numbered 6, after V lost 5 bases and J lost 5 bases. The CDR3: CASSGNRGRTGELFF. The DNA of the CDR3 is TGTGCCAGCAGCGGGAACAGGGGGCGAACCGGGGAGCTGTTTTTT.

This clonotype was counted a few times. The rearrangement uses TRBV7-9 and TRBJ1-3; D perhaps matches TRBD1 (6 bases). This CDR3 is built from 17 residues. Trimming removed 5 bases at V and 1 base at J, with 18 bases between. Germline loops: CDR1 SEHNR, CDR2 FQNEAQ (reference sequence). The CDR3 DNA is TGTGCCAGCAGCATCCTGAAGGGGGGCGCATCTGGAAACACCATATATTTT. This encodes CASSILKGGASGNTIYF.

This clonotype was observed a handful of times. The chain links TRBV11-2 to TRBJ2-3, with 14 bases aligning to TRBD2. The germline CDR1 and CDR2 sequences are SGHAT and FQNNGV. After removal of 6 bases from V and 6 bases from J, the junction contained 5 bases not matched to a gene. CDR3 length equals 15 residues. In DNA, the CDR3 is TGTGCCAGCAGGACTAGCGGGGGGGCCGGCGATACGCAGTATTTT. It is translated as CASRTSGGAGDTQYF.

In this sample, this clonotype turned up many times. The chain is built from TRBV12-3 or TRBV12-4 and TRBJ1-5; D remains unclear. CDR3 length: 13 amino acids. V shed 1 base and J shed 4 bases, with 5 bases lying between them. The CDR3 DNA follows: TGTGCCAGCAGTTTAGAGACGAATCAGCCCCAGCATTTT. Translating gives CASSLETNQPQHF.

This clonotype occurred a few times. The chain uses TRBV24-1 and TRBJ1-4; D gene uncertain. Germline-derived CDR1 and CDR2 are KGHDR and SFDVKD. This CDR3 spans 16 amino acids. The V gene lost 2 bases and the J gene lost 8 bases, with 17 bases spanning the gap. This CDR3 is CATSDSGRVGREKLFF. The CDR3 DNA reads TGTGCCACCAGTGATTCCGGCCGGGTCGGTCGGGAAAAACTGTTTTTT.

This clonotype was seen only a few times. The chain links TRBV2 to TRBJ1-4; D gene unclear. Germline CDR1 and CDR2: SNHLY and FYNNEI. This CDR3 is 14 amino acids long. The V and J ends lost 7 bases and 0 bases respectively, with 9 bases between them. CDR3 sequence (DNA): TGTGCCAGCACCCAAGATACAACTAATGAAAAACTGTTTTTT. Translating gives CASTQDTTNEKLFF.

This clonotype came up many times. The CDR3 DNA reads as TGTGCCAGCACCCAAGGGGGGGGCTGGGGGGAGACCCAGTACTTC. Amino acids: CASTQGGGWGETQYF. The J gene is TRBJ2-5, the V gene TRBV6-5, with D possibly being TRBD2 (7 bases). The V end lost 7 bases, the J end lost 5 bases, and 20 bases lay between the germline ends. The CDR3 contains 15 residues. In germline, CDR1 is MNHEY, CDR2 SVGAGI.

This clonotype was found many times. This chain uses TRBV9 with TRBJ2-3, with D hard to call. Germline CDR1 SGDLS, CDR2 YYNGEE. The CDR3 consists of 12 residues. Between the trimmed V and J ends, which lost 0 bases and 4 bases, there was a span of 3 bases. CDR3 loop: CASSVGADTQYF. The CDR3 DNA reads as TGTGCCAGCAGCGTAGGTGCAGATACGCAGTATTTT.